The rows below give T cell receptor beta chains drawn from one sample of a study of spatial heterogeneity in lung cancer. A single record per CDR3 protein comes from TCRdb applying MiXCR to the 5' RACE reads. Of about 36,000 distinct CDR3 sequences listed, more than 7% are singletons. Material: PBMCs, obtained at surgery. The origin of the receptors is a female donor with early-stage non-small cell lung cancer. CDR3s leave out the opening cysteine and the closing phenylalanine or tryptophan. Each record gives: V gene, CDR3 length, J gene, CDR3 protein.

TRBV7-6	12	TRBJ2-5	ASSMPVEQETQY
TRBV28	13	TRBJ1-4	ASSSATTANEKLF
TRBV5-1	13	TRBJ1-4	ASSPEATGLAKLF
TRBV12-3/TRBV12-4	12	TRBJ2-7	ASRSGTGDYEQY
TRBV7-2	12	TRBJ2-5	ASSLVGSQETQY
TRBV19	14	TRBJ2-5	ASSGTGTGYEETQY
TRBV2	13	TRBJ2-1	ASSERQGVYNEQF
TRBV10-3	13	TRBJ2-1	AISEWESSYNEQF
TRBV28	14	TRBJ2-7	ASSLLPGREPLLQY
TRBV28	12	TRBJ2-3	ASSFPLTTTGMY
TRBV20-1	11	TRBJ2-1	SAGPPGGDEQF
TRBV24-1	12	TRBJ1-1	ATSAPNRNTEAF
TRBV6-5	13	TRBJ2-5	ASSYSIGGEETQY
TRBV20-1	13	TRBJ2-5	SARDPLAGGSTQY
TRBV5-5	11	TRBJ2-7	ASSLGVDGEQY
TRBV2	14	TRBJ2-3	ASTLAGAPSTDTQY
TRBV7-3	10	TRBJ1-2	ASSLIQLGYT
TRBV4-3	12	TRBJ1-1	ASSQGSAATEAF
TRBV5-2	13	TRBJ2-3	ASNSADRDTDTQY
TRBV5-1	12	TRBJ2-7	ASSRGHNSYEQY
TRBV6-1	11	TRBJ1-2	ASCVSEGYGYT
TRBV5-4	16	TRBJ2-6	ASSLDLGPRSGANVLT
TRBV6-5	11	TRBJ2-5	ASSPTGRETQY
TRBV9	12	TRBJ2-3	ASSFRHSTDTQY
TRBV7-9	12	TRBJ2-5	ASSFGRAGETQY
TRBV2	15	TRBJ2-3	ASSEAPQGAGADTQY
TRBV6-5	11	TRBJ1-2	ASRETGNYGYT
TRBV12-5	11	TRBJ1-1	ASGFYAGTEAF
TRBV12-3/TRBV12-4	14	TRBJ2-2	ASRRPRTGDTGELF
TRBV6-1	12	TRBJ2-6	ASSENSGANVLT
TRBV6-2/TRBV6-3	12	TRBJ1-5	ASSYDRDLQPQH
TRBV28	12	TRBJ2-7	ASRAGGAFSEQY
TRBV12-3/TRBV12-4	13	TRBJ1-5	ASSLRGAANQPQH
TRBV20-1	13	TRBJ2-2	SARIAGRQAGELF
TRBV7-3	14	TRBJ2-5	ASSLSGGAGGETQY
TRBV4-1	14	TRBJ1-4	ASSLNQGGWNEKLF
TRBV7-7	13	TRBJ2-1	ASSYGLAGDNEQF
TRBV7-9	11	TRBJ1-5	VSSEAVGQPQH
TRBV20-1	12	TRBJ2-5	SAIRQGASETQY
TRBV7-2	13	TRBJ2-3	ASVTELASTDTQY
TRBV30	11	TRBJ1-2	AWSNVEGSGYT
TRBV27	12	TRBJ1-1	ASSFSGSNTEAF
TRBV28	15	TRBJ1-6	ASSSDRTGFLNSPLH
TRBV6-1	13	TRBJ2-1	ASSEDSYSYNEQF
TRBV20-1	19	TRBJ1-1	SARGRYEDRGQERIPTEAF
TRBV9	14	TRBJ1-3	ASSVSIGHSGNTIY
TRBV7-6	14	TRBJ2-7	ASSLRQTGGSYEQY
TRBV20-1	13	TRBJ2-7	SARIPGLPQNEQY